This T cell receptor beta chain appears in the sequencing data of a study of radiotherapy plus CTLA-4 blockade in lung cancer. The CDR3 has 14 amino acids. Looked up from germline, CDR1 is MNHEY and CDR2 is SVGAGI. Between the trimmed V and J ends, which lost 0 bases and 0 bases, there was a span of 5 bases. Whole-study results and caveats: Researchers report tumor-derived TCR clones expanding in blood after radiotherapy plus ipilimumab. Interferon-beta and early blood T cell clone dynamics reportedly predicted response best.

Enrolled patients, whose metastatic non-small-cell lung cancer was chemo-refractory, received focal radiation plus CTLA-4 blockade with ipilimumab. On this clone itself: Its antigen remains unknown.

Only in-frame clones appear in the TCRdb table, and some are missing; sequencing was by immunoSEQ multiplex PCR. The sample contains some 110,000 clones, approximately 77% of which appear only once. The rearrangement uses TRBV6-5 and TRBJ1-1; D remains unclear. The material was peripheral blood, obtained from a patient treated with radiotherapy plus ipilimumab. The clonotype comes from a human donor with non-small cell lung cancer that progressed on radiotherapy plus ipilimumab. Some clones in this sample may be carry-over from other donors' samples. CDR3 residues: CASSYSPVNTEAFF. In DNA form, the CDR3 reads TGTGCCAGCAGTTACTCACCGGTGAACACTGAAGCTTTCTTT.